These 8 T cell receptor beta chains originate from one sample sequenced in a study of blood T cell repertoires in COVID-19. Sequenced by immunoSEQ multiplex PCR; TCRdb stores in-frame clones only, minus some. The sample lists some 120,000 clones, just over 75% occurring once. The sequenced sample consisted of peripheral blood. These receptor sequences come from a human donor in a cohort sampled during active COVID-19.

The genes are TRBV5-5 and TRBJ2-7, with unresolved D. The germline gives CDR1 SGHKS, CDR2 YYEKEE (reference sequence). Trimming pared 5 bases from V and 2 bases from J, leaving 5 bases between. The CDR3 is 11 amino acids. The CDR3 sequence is CASSFTYEQYF. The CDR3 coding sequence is TGTGCCAGCAGTTTTACCTACGAGCAGTACTTC.

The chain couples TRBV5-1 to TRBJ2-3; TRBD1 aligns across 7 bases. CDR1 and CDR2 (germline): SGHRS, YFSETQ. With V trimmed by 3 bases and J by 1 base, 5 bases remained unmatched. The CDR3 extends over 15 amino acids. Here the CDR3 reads CASSSGQARTDTQYF. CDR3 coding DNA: TGCGCCAGCAGCTCAGGACAGGCCCGCACAGATACGCAGTATTTT. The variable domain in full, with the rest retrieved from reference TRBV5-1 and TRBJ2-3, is KAGVTQTPRYLIKTRGQQVTLSCSPISGHRSVSWYQQTPGQGLQFLFEYFSETQRNKGNFPGRFSGRQFSNSRSEMNVSTLELGDSALYLCASSSGQARTDTQYFGPGTRLTVL.

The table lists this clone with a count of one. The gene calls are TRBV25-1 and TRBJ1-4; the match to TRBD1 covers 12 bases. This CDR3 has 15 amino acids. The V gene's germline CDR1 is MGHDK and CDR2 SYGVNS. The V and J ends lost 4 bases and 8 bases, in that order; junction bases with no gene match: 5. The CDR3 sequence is CASSGDRGRGEKLFF. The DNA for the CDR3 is TGTGCCAGCAGTGGGGACAGGGGGCGAGGAGAAAAACTGTTTTTT.

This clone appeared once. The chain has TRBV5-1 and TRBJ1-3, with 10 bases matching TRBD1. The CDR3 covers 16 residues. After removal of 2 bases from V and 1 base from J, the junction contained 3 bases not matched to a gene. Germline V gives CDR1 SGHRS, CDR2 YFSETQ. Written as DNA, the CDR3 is TGCGCCAGCAGCTTAGGGACAGGGGTGTCTGGAAACACCATATATTTT. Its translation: CASSLGTGVSGNTIYF.

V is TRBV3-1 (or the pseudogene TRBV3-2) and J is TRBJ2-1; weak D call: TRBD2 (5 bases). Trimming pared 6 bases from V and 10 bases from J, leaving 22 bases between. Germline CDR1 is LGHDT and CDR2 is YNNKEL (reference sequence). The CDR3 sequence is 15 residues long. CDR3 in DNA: TGTGCCAGCAGTTACTACGGGATTTCCGATCCCGAGCAGTTCTTC. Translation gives CASSYYGISDPEQFF.

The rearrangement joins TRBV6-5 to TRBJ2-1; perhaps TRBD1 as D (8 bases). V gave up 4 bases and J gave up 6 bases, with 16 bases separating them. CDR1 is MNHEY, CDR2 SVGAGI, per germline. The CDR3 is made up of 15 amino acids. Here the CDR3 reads CASSFTGGGLNEQFF. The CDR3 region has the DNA TGTGCCAGCAGTTTTACAGGGGGGGGGCTCAATGAGCAGTTCTTC.

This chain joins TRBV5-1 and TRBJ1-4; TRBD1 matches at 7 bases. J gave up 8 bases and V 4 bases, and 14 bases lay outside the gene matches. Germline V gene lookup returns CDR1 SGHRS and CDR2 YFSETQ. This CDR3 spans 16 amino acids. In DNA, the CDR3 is TGCGCCAGCAGCCCCCCTACAGGGGAAATTGGAGAAAAACTGTTTTTT. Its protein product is CASSPPTGEIGEKLFF. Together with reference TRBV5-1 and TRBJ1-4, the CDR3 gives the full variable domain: KAGVTQTPRYLIKTRGQQVTLSCSPISGHRSVSWYQQTPGQGLQFLFEYFSETQRNKGNFPGRFSGRQFSNSRSEMNVSTLELGDSALYLCASSPPTGEIGEKLFFGSGTQLSVL.

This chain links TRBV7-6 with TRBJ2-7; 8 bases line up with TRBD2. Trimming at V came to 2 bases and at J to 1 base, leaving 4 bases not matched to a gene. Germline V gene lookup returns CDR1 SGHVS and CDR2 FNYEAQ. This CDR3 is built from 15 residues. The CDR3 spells CASSLRRGESYEQYF. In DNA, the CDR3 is TGTGCCAGCAGCTTACGGCGGGGGGAGTCCTACGAGCAGTACTTC. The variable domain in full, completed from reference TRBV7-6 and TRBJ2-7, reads GAGVSQSPRYKVTKRGQDVALRCDPISGHVSLYWYRQALGQGPEFLTYFNYEAQQDKSGLPNDRFSAERPEGSISTLTIQRTEQRDSAMYRCASSLRRGESYEQYFGPGTRLTVT.